One sample yielded the 9 T cell receptor beta chains listed below, sequenced in a study of technical replicates of blood from several donors. Using immunoSEQ multiplex PCR, the repertoire was profiled, and TCRdb retains in-frame clones only, with some absent. The table lists tens of thousands of clones, less than 99% of them singletons. Sequencing input: T cells isolated from PBMCs. The receptors shown here come from a human donor in good health.

This rearrangement joins TRBV7-7 to TRBJ2-2; TRBD2 agrees at 8 bases. CDR3 length: 15 amino acids. The germline CDR1 and CDR2 sequences are SSHAT and FNYEAQ (reference sequence). With V trimmed by 4 bases and J by 7 bases, 8 bases remained unmatched. In DNA, the CDR3 is TGTGCCAGCAGCTCGGAGCGGGAGCTGGGCGGGGAGCTGTTTTTT. Its translation: CASSSERELGGELFF.

CDR3: CASSERETQYF. The CDR3 DNA is TGTGCCAGCAGTGAACGAGAGACCCAGTACTTC. V is TRBV2 and J is TRBJ2-5, with D uncertain. Trimming removed 2 bases at V and 4 bases at J, with 2 bases between. Germline loops: CDR1 SNHLY, CDR2 FYNNEI. There are 11 residues in the CDR3.

This chain uses TRBV19 with TRBJ1-1; 9 bases match TRBD1. CDR1 LNHDA and CDR2 SQIVND come from the germline V gene (reference sequence). This CDR3 has 11 amino acids. Trimming at V came to 8 bases and at J to 11 bases, leaving 6 bases not matched to a gene. The CDR3 coding sequence is TGTGCCAGTCGGGACAGGGTGGGTGCTTTCTTT. It yields the protein CASRDRVGAFF.

The chain is built from TRBV5-6 and TRBJ2-1, with 8 bases that match TRBD2. The length of the CDR3 is 18 residues. Germline CDR1 is SGHDT and CDR2 is YYEEEE. Trimming took 0 bases from V and 9 from J; bases not matched to a gene: 17. The CDR3: CASSLVFLRREGTGEQFF. The CDR3 bases are TGTGCCAGCAGCTTGGTTTTCTTACGACGGGAGGGTACCGGTGAGCAGTTCTTC. Using reference TRBV5-6 and TRBJ2-1 for the parts outside the CDR3, the full variable domain is DAGVTQSPTHLIKTRGQQVTLRCSPKSGHDTVSWYQQALGQGPQFIFQYYEEEERQRGNFPDRFSGHQFPNYSSELNVNALLLGDSALYLCASSLVFLRREGTGEQFFGPGTRLTVL.

The rearrangement joins TRBV9 to TRBJ2-1, with D possibly TRBD2 on 5 matching bases. V shed 4 bases and J shed 5 bases, with 13 bases lying between them. The germline CDR1 and CDR2 sequences are SGDLS and YYNGEE. This CDR3 contains 14 residues. The CDR3 sequence: CASSPLAGNNEQFF. In nucleotides, the CDR3 is TGTGCCAGCAGCCCCTTGGCCGGGAACAATGAGCAGTTCTTC.

This chain joins TRBV19 and TRBJ1-2; D may be TRBD1 (6 bases). Germline CDR1 LNHDA, CDR2 SQIVND (reference sequence). The CDR3 covers 15 residues. Trimming removed 1 base from V and 5 bases from J, with 14 bases in between. The CDR3 DNA reads TGTGCCAGTAGTATAGCGATACAGGGCGAGTATGGCTACACCTTC. Translating gives CASSIAIQGEYGYTF.

This chain connects TRBV10-2 to TRBJ1-1; D possibly corresponds to TRBD1 (6 bases). This CDR3 is 16 amino acids long. Germline V gene lookup returns CDR1 WSHSY and CDR2 SAAADI. The V end lost 6 bases, the J end lost 0 bases, and 17 bases lay between the germline ends. CDR3 DNA: TGCGCCAGCAGCATCCGACAGGTGAGATTGAACACTGAAGCTTTCTTT. Its protein is CASSIRQVRLNTEAFF.

The V call is TRBV11-2, the J call TRBJ2-7, with unresolved D. Germline V CDR1 and CDR2: SGHAT, FQNNGV. The CDR3 length is 10 residues. The V end lost 6 bases, the J end lost 5 bases, and 5 bases lay between the germline ends. The CDR3 spells CASRLDEQYF. In nucleotides, the CDR3 is TGTGCCAGCAGGCTAGACGAGCAGTACTTC.

The chain recombines TRBV10-3 with TRBJ2-3; 9 nucleotides line up with TRBD2. The CDR3 loop spans 15 amino acids. CDR1 and CDR2 (germline): ENHRY, SYGVKD. J gave up 0 bases and V 2 bases, and 0 bases lay outside the gene matches. The CDR3 loop reads CAISETSGSTDTQYF. CDR3 DNA sequence: TGTGCCATCAGTGAGACTAGCGGGAGCACAGATACGCAGTATTTT.